A single sample is the source of the 15 T cell receptor beta chains below, sequenced in a study of blood T cell repertoires in COVID-19. Assay: immunoSEQ multiplex PCR; the TCRdb copy retains only in-frame clones and omits some. This sample has 200,000 to 250,000 clones, with approximately 86% found just once. Sequences were obtained from peripheral blood. These receptors were obtained from a woman between 25 and 40 years old who had recovered from COVID-19.

DNA of the CDR3: TGTGCCAGCAGCCCCGCGGCCAGAGCCTACGAGCAGTACTTC. This sequence encodes CASSPAARAYEQYF. The genes are TRBV3-1 (or the pseudogene TRBV3-2) and TRBJ2-7; unclear D gene. Per germline, CDR1 LGHDT and CDR2 YNNKEL (reference sequence). V was shortened by 4 bases and J by 2 bases, with 12 bases between the two germline ends. This CDR3 is built from 14 residues.

The J gene is TRBJ2-1, the V gene TRBV6-2 or TRBV6-3, with 9 bases fitting TRBD2. V lost 2 bases and J lost 7; bases outside the gene matches: 12. The CDR3 consists of 17 residues. Germline CDR1 reads MNHEY; CDR2 reads SVGEGT. The DNA for the CDR3 is TGTGCCAGCAGTTACCCCCTTTTGGGACTAGCAGATAATGAGCAGTTCTTC. Protein product: CASSYPLLGLADNEQFF.

This clone appeared a single time. CDR3 in amino acids: CASSSTGQGPSVPPYEQYF. The CDR3 coding sequence is TGCGCCAGCAGCTCTACGGGACAGGGGCCGTCCGTACCACCCTACGAGCAGTACTTC. The rearrangement links TRBV5-1 to TRBJ2-7; 10 bases line up with TRBD1. This CDR3 spans 19 amino acids. V lost 3 bases to trimming and J lost 2 bases; unmatched junction nucleotides: 17. CDR1 and CDR2 (germline): SGHRS, YFSETQ.

The V and J genes are TRBV5-4 and TRBJ1-2; a possible D gene is TRBD1 (6 bases). Germline lookup yields CDR1 SGHNT and CDR2 YYREEE (reference sequence). V lost 4 bases and J lost 5, with 15 bases in between. The CDR3 consists of 14 residues. The DNA of the CDR3 is TGTGCCAGCAGCCCAAACGGACAGTCGTATGGCTACACCTTC. Translated, it gives CASSPNGQSYGYTF.

The rearrangement joins TRBV27 to TRBJ2-2; D is perhaps TRBD1 (6 bases). Germline V lookup: CDR1 MNHEY, CDR2 SMNVEV (reference sequence). The CDR3 runs 16 residues. V lost 3 bases and J 5 bases, leaving 16 bases between the germline ends. Written as DNA, the CDR3 is TGTGCCAGCAGTTTGAGCACAGGGTTTCTAACCGGGGAGCTGTTTTTT. This codes for CASSLSTGFLTGELFF.

The V and J genes are TRBV2 and TRBJ1-1; TRBD1 might be the D (5 bases). The ends were cut back, 5 bases at V and 1 base at J, with 8 bases in the middle. The CDR3 totals 13 residues. Germline V lookup: CDR1 SNHLY, CDR2 FYNNEI. CDR3 nucleotide sequence: TGTGCCAGCAGTTGGGGGGGGAACACTGAAGCTTTCTTT. Its translation is CASSWGGNTEAFF.

This chain uses TRBV7-8 with TRBJ2-5; TRBD1 might be the D (6 bases). Germline lookup yields CDR1 SGHVS and CDR2 FQNEAQ. This CDR3 comprises 13 residues. V was cut by 1 base and J by 5 bases, with 8 bases left in between. CDR3 bases: TGTGCCAGCAGCTTAGGGGGGCCCGAGACCCAGTACTTC. It translates to CASSLGGPETQYF.

The chain joins TRBV9 to TRBJ1-2; 8 bases fit TRBD1. V gave up 4 bases and J gave up 8 bases; unmatched junction bases: 13. The germline V gene encodes CDR1 SGDLS and CDR2 YYNGEE. The CDR3 runs 15 residues. CDR3 bases: TGTGCCAGCAGCCCTGAGGGACAGGCGATGGGGGGCTACACCTTC. Translation gives CASSPEGQAMGGYTF.

The V and J genes are TRBV6-5 and TRBJ1-4; TRBD1 matches at 8 bases. Germline CDR1 MNHEY, CDR2 SVGAGI. V shed 6 bases and J 8 bases; nucleotides not matched to a gene: 8. This CDR3 has 14 residues. CDR3 DNA sequence: TGTGCCAGCAGAGCAGACAGGGGCAAAGAAAAACTGTTTTTT. This translates into CASRADRGKEKLFF.

The chain has TRBV7-9 and TRBJ2-5; D is possibly TRBD1 (6 bases). Trimming left V 4 bases short and J 5 bases short, with 11 bases between. There are 13 residues in the CDR3. Germline CDR1 and CDR2: SEHNR and FQNEAQ (reference sequence). In DNA form, the CDR3 reads TGTGCCAGCAGCTCACAGGGCCCGGAGACCCAGTACTTC. It specifies CASSSQGPETQYF. The full variable domain, with the rest looked up from reference TRBV7-9 and TRBJ2-5, is DTGVSQNPRHKITKRGQNVTFRCDPISEHNRLYWYRQTLGQGPEFLTYFQNEAQLEKSRLLSDRFSAERPKGSFSTLEIQRTEQGDSAMYLCASSSQGPETQYFGPGTRLLVL.

The rearrangement uses TRBV6-5 and TRBJ1-2, with D hard to call. Germline V gives CDR1 MNHEY, CDR2 SVGAGI. V was shortened by 8 bases and J by 4 bases, with 11 bases between the two germline ends. The CDR3 contains 12 residues. CDR3 in amino acids: CASRGEPYGYTF. The CDR3, as DNA: TGTGCCAGCCGCGGGGAGCCCTATGGCTACACCTTC.

J is TRBJ2-2 and V is TRBV7-3, with unresolved D. The CDR3 contains 15 residues. V lost 5 bases and J lost 3, with 13 bases in between. Germline values: CDR1 SGHTA, CDR2 FQGTGA. The CDR3 DNA reads TGTGCCAGCAGCCCCTTTCCCCGGGACACCGGGGAGCTGTTTTTT. Protein sequence: CASSPFPRDTGELFF.

The rearrangement uses TRBV5-1 and TRBJ2-5; 14 nucleotides agree with TRBD2. V dropped 4 bases and J dropped 4; count of bases not matched to a gene: 3. The CDR3 length is 15 residues. The germline CDR1 and CDR2 sequences are SGHRS and YFSETQ. The CDR3 spells CASSDGLAGGETQYF. The CDR3 DNA sequence: TGCGCCAGCAGCGACGGACTAGCGGGGGGAGAGACCCAGTACTTC.

The count of this clone is one. The chain joins TRBV2 to TRBJ2-3; 10 bases match TRBD1. The CDR3 runs 15 residues. Germline assignment: CDR1 SNHLY and CDR2 FYNNEI. The junction had 8 bases not matched to a gene; V was cut back by 9 bases and J by 2 bases. CDR3 residues: CARTSGTGDTDTQYF. The DNA of the CDR3 is TGTGCCAGGACCTCCGGGACAGGGGACACAGATACGCAGTATTTT.

The CDR3 region is CASSQDLGQGSGGYTF. For the CDR3, the DNA is TGCGCCAGCAGCCAAGATCTAGGCCAGGGGAGTGGGGGCTACACCTTC. The chain couples TRBV4-3 to TRBJ1-2; maybe TRBD1 (6 bases). The CDR3 is 16 residues long. Trimming stripped 0 bases from V and 8 bases from J, with 19 bases between. Germline assignment: CDR1 LGHNA and CDR2 YSLEER.